The clone carrying this T cell receptor (beta chain) showed up just once. The V gene's germline CDR1 is GTSNPN and CDR2 SVGIG (reference sequence). CDR3 length: 16 amino acids. Trimming at V came to 6 bases and at J to 6 bases, leaving 14 bases not matched to a gene. The data were obtained in a study of blood T cell repertoires in COVID-19. Study information: Some COVID-19 samples were acute and others convalescent; all came from the United States, Italy and Spain. Sample material is recorded as cDNA or gDNA derived from T cells, B-cell-depleted T cells, or PBMCs.

Per the original data handling: For nucleated cells, counts were estimated from reference gene primer amplification. Assay: immunoSEQ multiplex PCR; the TCRdb copy retains only in-frame clones and omits some. The V and J calls and clone size were taken over from that table, and D and trimming were inferred from the DNA. The sample consists of 450,000 to 500,000 clones, 80% to 90% of them appearing once. Sequenced sample: peripheral blood. The TCR originated in a human donor in a cohort sampled during active COVID-19. The chain carries TRBV30 and TRBJ2-1, with 10 bases identical to TRBD2. CDR3 sequence (DNA): TGTGCCTGTTGCCTCGGGGTAGCGGGAGGATTCAATGAGCAGTTCTTC. Translating it yields CACCLGVAGGFNEQFF. The entire variable domain, with the rest obtained from reference TRBV30 and TRBJ2-1, is as follows: SQTIHQWPATLVQPVGSPLSLECTVEGTSNPNLYWYRQAAGRGLQLLFYSVGIGQISSEVPQNLSASRPQDRQFILSSKKLLLSDSGFYLCACCLGVAGGFNEQFFGPGTRLTVL.